This is a list of T cell receptor beta chains from one sample in a study of blood T cells in healthy people across ages. A single record per CDR3 protein comes from TCRdb applying MiXCR to the 5' RACE reads. This sample yields 550,000 to 650,000 distinct CDR3 sequences, of which about 30% are seen a single time; 15% to 18% belongs to the top ten. What was sequenced was blood. These TCRs come from a woman of 80 years or more in good health. Both conserved end residues are part of each CDR3. The D gene is left open where the match is weak. Not every row has a clone size; where given, it reads once, few, many or a size class.

CDR3 protein: CAISESGVADTQYF; CDR3 DNA: TGTGCCATCAGTGAGTCGGGGGTAGCAGATACGCAGTATTTT; J gene: TRBJ2-3; clone size: many; V gene: TRBV10-3; D gene: NA
CDR3 protein: CASSEASVTTNEKLFF; CDR3 DNA: TGTGCCAGCAGTGAAGCTTCAGTTACAACTAATGAAAAACTGTTTTTT; J gene: TRBJ1-4; clone size: many; V gene: TRBV6-1; D gene: NA
CDR3 protein: CASTTSIQNTGELFF; CDR3 DNA: TGTGCCAGCACCACGTCCATTCAAAACACCGGGGAGCTGTTTTTT; J gene: TRBJ2-2; clone size: NA; V gene: TRBV2; D gene: NA
CDR3 protein: CASSSRPGTGTDTQYF; CDR3 DNA: TGTGCCAGCAGCTCACGCCCGGGGACAGGCACAGATACGCAGTATTTT; J gene: TRBJ2-3; clone size: many; V gene: TRBV7-2; D gene: TRBD1
CDR3 protein: CASSFRETQFF; CDR3 DNA: TGTGCCAGCAGCTTCAGGGAGACCCAGTTCTTC; J gene: TRBJ2-1; clone size: few; V gene: TRBV12-3/TRBV12-4; D gene: NA
CDR3 protein: CASSQDQGPGELFF; CDR3 DNA: TGCGCCAGCAGCCAAGATCAGGGCCCCGGGGAGCTGTTTTTT; J gene: TRBJ2-2; clone size: many; V gene: TRBV4-1; D gene: NA
CDR3 protein: CAISGAYGTDTQYF; CDR3 DNA: TGTGCCATCAGCGGGGCTTACGGGACAGATACGCAGTATTTT; J gene: TRBJ2-3; clone size: many; V gene: TRBV6-1; D gene: TRBD2
CDR3 protein: CSARAAHLGYNEQFF; CDR3 DNA: TGCAGTGCTAGAGCTGCCCACTTGGGTTACAATGAGCAGTTCTTC; J gene: TRBJ2-1; clone size: many; V gene: TRBV20-1; D gene: NA
CDR3 protein: CAWSETGGTYGYTF; CDR3 DNA: TGTGCCTGGAGTGAAACCGGAGGGACCTATGGCTACACCTTC; J gene: TRBJ1-2; clone size: NA; V gene: TRBV30; D gene: NA
CDR3 protein: CASSLALASSNEQYF; CDR3 DNA: TGCGCCAGCAGCTTGGCCCTAGCATCGAGCAATGAGCAGTACTTC; J gene: TRBJ2-7; clone size: NA; V gene: TRBV5-1; D gene: NA
CDR3 protein: CASSPGQREKRFF; CDR3 DNA: TGTGCCAGCAGCCCGGGACAGAGGGAAAAACGGTTTTTT; J gene: TRBJ1-4; clone size: NA; V gene: TRBV7-9; D gene: TRBD1
CDR3 protein: CASSHDGQGASSGANVLTF; CDR3 DNA: TGCGCCAGCAGCCATGACGGACAGGGGGCTAGCTCTGGGGCCAACGTCCTGACTTTC; J gene: TRBJ2-6; clone size: NA; V gene: TRBV4-1; D gene: TRBD1
CDR3 protein: CASSLARLVYEQYF; CDR3 DNA: TGTGCCAGCAGCTTAGCCAGACTAGTGTACGAGCAGTACTTC; J gene: TRBJ2-7; clone size: many; V gene: TRBV7-2; D gene: NA
CDR3 protein: CASSRDYRTDTQYF; CDR3 DNA: TGTGCCAGCAGCCGGGACTACCGCACAGATACGCAGTATTTT; J gene: TRBJ2-3; clone size: many; V gene: TRBV7-6; D gene: TRBD2
CDR3 protein: CASSQVPGFNQPQHF; CDR3 DNA: TGCGCCAGCAGCCAAGTTCCGGGATTTAATCAGCCCCAGCATTTT; J gene: TRBJ1-5; clone size: NA; V gene: TRBV4-1; D gene: NA
CDR3 protein: CASSRGGRGQPYNEQFF; CDR3 DNA: TGTGCCAGCAGCAGGGGGGGGAGGGGACAGCCCTACAATGAGCAGTTCTTC; J gene: TRBJ2-1; clone size: many; V gene: TRBV6-1; D gene: NA